The next 30 T cell receptor beta chains were all read from a single sample in a study of blood T cell repertoires in COVID-19. Using immunoSEQ multiplex PCR, the repertoire was profiled, and TCRdb retains in-frame clones only, with some absent. The table has 85,000 to 100,000 clones, roughly 88% seen once; the top ten hold about 26%. What was sequenced was peripheral blood. Receptors originate from a man aged 45 to 65 with active or convalescent COVID-19.

The CDR3 loop is CASSTTRTSGGGDQETQYF. DNA of the CDR3: TGTGCCAGCAGCACAACGCGGACTAGCGGGGGGGGAGATCAAGAGACCCAGTACTTC. This chain joins TRBV4-2 and TRBJ2-5, with 15 bases lining up with TRBD2. Germline V gene lookup returns CDR1 LGHNA and CDR2 YNFKEQ. J gave up 2 bases and V 5 bases, and 12 bases lay outside the gene matches. CDR3 length: 19 residues.

This sequence joins TRBV23-1 and TRBJ2-1; 8 bases are shared with TRBD1. TRBV23-1 is sorted into the ORF group, with uncertain function. V gave up 7 bases and J gave up 5 bases; unmatched junction bases: 13. There are 16 residues in the CDR3. CDR3 nucleotides: TGCGCCAGCACCCCAGCATTGGGACAGGTCAACAATGAGCAGTTCTTC. Its protein product is CASTPALGQVNNEQFF.

This clone was seen only once. The chain employs TRBV18 and TRBJ2-3; no clear D gene. The CDR3 totals 14 residues. Germline assignment: CDR1 KGHSH and CDR2 LQKENI. V lost 2 bases and J 2 bases, leaving 8 bases between the germline ends. The CDR3 DNA is TGTGCCAGCTCACCAGCGGAGTACACAGATACGCAGTATTTT. Amino acids: CASSPAEYTDTQYF.

This rearrangement joins TRBV19 to TRBJ2-2, with D possibly TRBD1 on 5 matching bases. Per the germline V gene, CDR1 is LNHDA and CDR2 is SQIVND (reference sequence). CDR3 length equals 14 residues. The V gene lost 6 bases and the J gene lost 2 bases, with 10 bases spanning the gap. CDR3 bases: TGTGCCAGTAGCAGACAGTCTAACACCGGGGAGCTGTTTTTT. Translated, it gives CASSRQSNTGELFF.

The rearrangement uses TRBV3-1 (or the pseudogene TRBV3-2) and TRBJ1-5; D not certain. Germline V gene sequence: CDR1 LGHDT, CDR2 YNNKEL (reference sequence). This CDR3 has 13 residues. V was pared by 2 bases and J by 1 base, with 3 bases between. The CDR3 sequence: CASSQSSNQPQHF. CDR3 DNA sequence: TGTGCCAGCAGCCAAAGCAGCAATCAGCCCCAGCATTTT.

The chain combines TRBV4-1 with TRBJ2-2; TRBD1 might be the D (5 bases). There are 19 residues in the CDR3. Looked up from germline, CDR1 is MGHRA and CDR2 is YSYEKL. Trimming took off 3 bases at V and 3 bases at J, with 23 bases between the two ends. The DNA of the CDR3 is TGCGCCAGCAGCCAGGATGTTGAGGAAAAGGGGATGTACACCGGGGAGCTGTTTTTT. Protein: CASSQDVEEKGMYTGELFF.

The genes are TRBV6-1 and TRBJ2-3; D perhaps matches TRBD2 (5 bases). The V and J ends lost 2 bases and 2 bases respectively, with 8 bases between them. Looked up from germline, CDR1 is MNHNS and CDR2 is SASEGT. The CDR3 consists of 14 residues. CDR3 sequence reads: CASSEQADTDTQYF. The DNA for the CDR3 is TGTGCCAGCAGTGAACAAGCGGACACAGATACGCAGTATTTT.

The chain couples TRBV5-5 to TRBJ2-3; 14 bases agree with TRBD2. With 3 bases clipped from V and 0 bases from J, the junction kept 6 bases outside the gene matches. Germline V gives CDR1 SGHKS, CDR2 YYEKEE (reference sequence). The CDR3 length is 18 residues. The CDR3 nucleotides read TGTGCCAGCAGCTCGGGACTAGCGGGAGTCGGGAGCACAGATACGCAGTATTTT. Protein product: CASSSGLAGVGSTDTQYF.

This clone was observed a single time. The chain has TRBV30 and TRBJ1-2; 7 nucleotides align to TRBD1. This CDR3 spans 12 amino acids. CDR1 is GTSNPN, CDR2 SVGIG, per germline (reference sequence). V shed 5 bases and J 7 bases; nucleotides not matched to a gene: 7. CDR3 region: CAWGGGRAGYTF. The CDR3, as DNA: TGTGCCTGGGGAGGGGGCAGGGCTGGCTACACCTTC.

V gene TRBV24-1 combines with J gene TRBJ2-7; 7 bases are shared with TRBD1. The CDR3 length is 13 residues. J was trimmed by 4 bases and V by 9 bases; bases with no gene match: 8. Per germline, CDR1 KGHDR and CDR2 SFDVKD. CDR3 bases: TGTGCCACCGGGGACAGTTCCAATTACGAGCAGTACTTC. This translates into CATGDSSNYEQYF.

The sample holds one count of this clone. This chain joins TRBV5-1 and TRBJ1-2, with TRBD1 matching 10 bases. Germline V gene data show CDR1 as SGHRS and CDR2 as YFSETQ. J was trimmed by 8 bases and V by 4 bases; bases with no gene match: 11. CDR3 length equals 15 residues. The CDR3 nucleotides read TGCGCCAGCAGCCGGGACAGGGGTTCTCGGGAAGGCTACACCTTC. Residues: CASSRDRGSREGYTF.

This clone was recorded once. This chain joins TRBV5-1 and TRBJ2-3; D may be TRBD1 (5 bases). Germline V CDR1 and CDR2: SGHRS, YFSETQ. The V and J ends lost 0 bases and 2 bases respectively, with 10 bases between them. The CDR3 length is 15 residues. CDR3 amino acids: CASSLEDTSTDTQYF. DNA of the CDR3: TGCGCCAGCAGCTTGGAGGACACCTCCACAGATACGCAGTATTTT.

The rearrangement links TRBV2 to TRBJ1-5; D is unresolved. The CDR3 length is 15 residues. CDR1 and CDR2 from the germline V gene are SNHLY and FYNNEI. The V and J ends lost 1 base and 6 bases respectively, with 13 bases between them. The CDR3 spells CASSEGPGYSQPQHF. Here the CDR3 DNA reads TGTGCCAGCAGTGAAGGGCCAGGTTACAGTCAGCCCCAGCATTTT.

The V gene is TRBV9, the J gene TRBJ2-2, with a weak D call TRBD1 (6 bases). The germline V gene encodes CDR1 SGDLS and CDR2 YYNGEE. This CDR3 region has 16 residues. Trimming took 0 bases from V and 4 from J, leaving 13 bases between them. The CDR3 is CASSVVTGRVTGELFF. CDR3 in DNA: TGTGCCAGCAGCGTAGTAACAGGGCGGGTCACCGGGGAGCTGTTTTTT. Filled out from reference TRBV9 and TRBJ2-2, the complete variable domain reads DSGVTQTPKHLITATGQRVTLRCSPRSGDLSVYWYQQSLDQGLQFLIQYYNGEERAKGNILERFSAQQFPDLHSELNLSSLELGDSALYFCASSVVTGRVTGELFFGEGSRLTVL.

V and J are TRBV6-4 and TRBJ2-3; 7 bases line up with TRBD2. The germline gives CDR1 MRHNA, CDR2 SNTAGT. Trimming cost V 6 bases and J 0 bases; bases outside gene matches: 6. The CDR3 covers 15 residues. CDR3: CASSESGTSTDTQYF. In DNA, the CDR3 is TGTGCCAGCAGCGAGAGCGGGACTAGCACAGATACGCAGTATTTT.

This CDR3 reads CASIRDRGSYEQYF. CDR3 nucleotide sequence: TGTGCCAGCATCCGGGACAGGGGTTCCTACGAGCAGTACTTC. The V gene is TRBV6-5, the J gene TRBJ2-7, with 10 bases that match TRBD1. The CDR3 loop spans 14 amino acids. V was clipped by 7 bases and J by 1 base; unmatched bases: 4. Looked up from germline, CDR1 is MNHEY and CDR2 is SVGAGI.

The genes are TRBV6-2 or TRBV6-3 and TRBJ2-3; 12 nucleotides match TRBD2. The germline V gene encodes CDR1 MNHEY and CDR2 SVGEGT. There are 20 residues in the CDR3. V was clipped by 2 bases and J by 2 bases; unmatched bases: 14. The CDR3 coding sequence is TGTGCCAGCAGTTACGCAGTCCTGCTAGCGGGGGGGCCCAACACAGATACGCAGTATTTT. This encodes CASSYAVLLAGGPNTDTQYF.

V usage is TRBV7-9 and J usage is TRBJ2-7, with 10 bases lining up with TRBD1. The CDR3 has 14 residues. Per the germline V gene, CDR1 is SEHNR and CDR2 is FQNEAQ (reference sequence). The V gene end was trimmed by 5 bases and the J gene end by 3 bases; junction bases not matched to a gene: 4. The CDR3 DNA sequence: TGTGCCAGCAGCCCAGGGACAGGGGACTACGAGCAGTACTTC. Its protein is CASSPGTGDYEQYF.

The chain recombines TRBV28 with TRBJ1-5; TRBD1 might be the D (6 bases). The V gene's germline CDR1 is MDHEN and CDR2 SYDVKM. The CDR3 runs 15 residues. Between the trimmed V and J ends, which lost 7 bases and 3 bases, there was a span of 16 bases. CDR3 DNA sequence: TGTGCCAGCAAAACCCCGGGGGGCCCCAATCAGCCCCAGCATTTT. Its protein product is CASKTPGGPNQPQHF. Complete variable domain (other parts from reference TRBV28 and TRBJ1-5): DVKVTQSSRYLVKRTGEKVFLECVQDMDHENMFWYRQDPGLGLRLIYFSYDVKMKEKGDIPEGYSVSREKKERFSLILESASTNQTSMYLCASKTPGGPNQPQHFGDGTRLSIL.

The chain carries TRBV6-5 and TRBJ2-3, with 12 bases matching TRBD2. The CDR3 covers 15 residues. Germline CDR1 MNHEY, CDR2 SVGAGI. Trimming cost V 8 bases and J 3 bases; bases outside gene matches: 6. CDR3 protein: CASSAGLAGTDTQYF. The CDR3 DNA sequence: TGTGCCAGCTCCGCGGGACTAGCGGGTACAGATACGCAGTATTTT.

The V and J genes are TRBV15 and TRBJ2-1, with a weak D call TRBD2 (6 bases). This CDR3 region has 14 residues. Per the germline V gene, CDR1 is LNHNV and CDR2 is YYDKDF (reference sequence). The V and J ends lost 11 bases and 1 base respectively, with 15 bases between them. The CDR3 DNA follows: TGTGCCTCGGGAGCACTTGTTTCCTACAATGAGCAGTTCTTC. This encodes CASGALVSYNEQFF.

The chain recombines TRBV6-5 with TRBJ2-5, with 8 nucleotides matching TRBD1. Germline CDR1 and CDR2: MNHEY and SVGAGI. V was pared by 6 bases and J by 5 bases, with 11 bases of the junction left unmatched. The CDR3 has 15 amino acids. The CDR3 DNA follows: TGTGCCAGCAGCGCACGGACAGGGAGTGTGGAGACCCAGTACTTC. Residues: CASSARTGSVETQYF.

The rearrangement links TRBV19 to TRBJ1-5; 9 positions agree with TRBD1. The CDR3 has 16 amino acids. Trimming took 5 bases from V and 5 from J; bases not matched to a gene: 10. Germline CDR1 reads LNHDA; CDR2 reads SQIVND (reference sequence). The CDR3 region is CASSLLTGQGYQPQHF. The CDR3 DNA reads TGTGCCAGTAGTCTCTTAACGGGACAGGGCTATCAGCCCCAGCATTTT.

The rearrangement links TRBV24-1 to TRBJ2-3; D may be TRBD1 (5 bases). Trimming cost V 3 bases and J 2 bases, with 14 bases left between them. Germline CDR1 KGHDR, CDR2 SFDVKD. The CDR3 extends over 16 amino acids. The DNA of the CDR3 is TGTGCCACCAGTGATAGCACAGGCGCCCACACAGATACGCAGTATTTT. This codes for CATSDSTGAHTDTQYF.

V gene TRBV18 combines with J gene TRBJ1-2; 10 nucleotides match TRBD1. The CDR3 is 14 residues long. Per germline, CDR1 KGHSH and CDR2 LQKENI. V lost 3 bases and J lost 7; bases outside the gene matches: 5. The CDR3 region has the DNA TGTGCCAGCTCACCTTCCGGGACAGGGGTTGGCTACACCTTC. Its translation: CASSPSGTGVGYTF. Complete variable domain (other parts from reference TRBV18 and TRBJ1-2): NAGVMQNPRHLVRRRGQEARLRCSPMKGHSHVYWYRQLPEEGLKFMVYLQKENIIDESGMPKERFSAEFPKEGPSILRIQQVVRGDSAAYFCASSPSGTGVGYTFGSGTRLTVV.

This chain joins TRBV30 and TRBJ1-5; 9 bases match TRBD1. The germline V gene has CDR1 GTSNPN and CDR2 SVGIG (reference sequence). J lost 9 bases, V lost 5 bases, and 11 bases had no gene match. The CDR3 totals 14 residues. The CDR3 DNA sequence: TGTGCCTGGGGACAGGGGACACTATTATCGCCCCAGCATTTT. This translates into CAWGQGTLLSPQHF.

There are many counts of this clone. The chain employs TRBV28 and TRBJ2-7; 13 positions agree with TRBD2. The CDR3 has 16 residues. Losses at the gene ends were 6 bases for V and 2 bases for J; bases not matched to a gene: 7. Germline V gives CDR1 MDHEN, CDR2 SYDVKM. As DNA, the CDR3 is TGTGCCAGCAGCCCTGTACTAGCGGGAGGGCCCTACGAGCAGTACTTC. It yields the protein CASSPVLAGGPYEQYF.

The V call is TRBV6-1, the J call TRBJ2-3, with 10 bases fitting TRBD2. Germline CDR1 and CDR2: MNHNS and SASEGT. With V trimmed by 1 base and J by 6 bases, 10 bases remained unmatched. The CDR3 loop spans 17 amino acids. DNA of the CDR3: TGTGCCAGCAGTGAAGGGCCGAGCGGGAGGGCCCTCGATACGCAGTATTTT. Translated, it gives CASSEGPSGRALDTQYF.

The J gene is TRBJ1-2, the V gene TRBV25-1; 8 bases fit TRBD1. V dropped 1 base and J dropped 5; count of bases not matched to a gene: 6. CDR1 is MGHDK and CDR2 is SYGVNS in the germline V gene. The CDR3 length is 15 residues. This CDR3 is CASSESTGGFYGYTF. CDR3 nucleotides: TGTGCCAGCAGTGAATCCACAGGGGGTTTTTATGGCTACACCTTC.

CDR3 amino acids: CASSSRRTGSSYEQYF. The CDR3 DNA is TGTGCCAGCAGCTCAAGACGGACAGGGAGCTCCTACGAGCAGTACTTC. V gene TRBV7-2 combines with J gene TRBJ2-7; 8 bases are shared with TRBD1. V dropped 4 bases and J dropped 0; count of bases not matched to a gene: 8. This CDR3 contains 16 residues. In germline, CDR1 is SGHTA, CDR2 FQGNSA. The full variable domain, rest sourced from reference TRBV7-2 and TRBJ2-7, is GAGVSQSPSNKVTEKGKDVELRCDPISGHTALYWYRQSLGQGLEFLIYFQGNSAPDKSGLPSDRFSAERTGGSVSTLTIQRTQQEDSAVYLCASSSRRTGSSYEQYFGPGTRLTVT.